The 17 T cell receptor beta chains in this list originate from one sample, sequenced in a study of breast tumors, draining lymph nodes, adjacent tissues. TCRdb re-called the multiplex PCR reads with MiXCR, one entry per CDR3 protein. The data contain around 13,000 distinct CDR3 sequences, about 70% of them singletons. Input material: tumor-adjacent breast tissue. The source is a female donor with breast cancer. Some clones in this sample may be carry-over from other donors' samples.

The CDR3 region has the DNA TGTGCCAGCAGCTCTATTTTTAGCGGCTACAATGAGCAGTTCTTC. Amino acids: CASSSIFSGYNEQFF. V usage is TRBV5-4 and J usage is TRBJ2-1; tentatively, D is TRBD2 (6 bases). The CDR3 totals 15 residues. Trimming took off 3 bases at V and 3 bases at J, with 13 bases between the two ends. The germline V gene has CDR1 SGHNT and CDR2 YYREEE (reference sequence).

This clonotype was recorded only once. The J gene is TRBJ2-5, the V gene TRBV11-3, with 12 positions matching TRBD2. CDR1 is SGHNT, CDR2 YENEEA, per germline. The CDR3 sequence is 17 residues long. The trim removed 1 base at V and 5 bases at J, leaving 8 bases unmatched. In DNA, the CDR3 is TGTGCCAGCAGCTTAGGCCTAGCGGGAGGGCCCCGGGAGACCCAGTACTTC. Protein: CASSLGLAGGPRETQYF.

The chain links TRBV10-1 to TRBJ1-6; the D gene is possibly TRBD1 (5 bases). V lost 10 bases and J lost 2, with 12 bases in between. CDR1 WNHNN and CDR2 SYGVQD come from the germline V gene (reference sequence). The CDR3 sequence is 14 residues long. This CDR3 is CATPRGAYNSPLHF. DNA for the CDR3: TGCGCCACCCCACGAGGGGCCTATAATTCACCCCTCCACTTT.

V and J are TRBV5-1 and TRBJ2-7, with D perhaps being TRBD1 or TRBD2 (5 bases each). Deletions cut 6 bases from V and 6 bases from J, with 19 bases between. The CDR3 sequence is 14 residues long. The germline gives CDR1 SGHRS, CDR2 YFSETQ. CDR3 region: CASKAGTELVEQYF. The CDR3 DNA sequence: TGCGCCAGCAAAGCCGGGACCGAGTTAGTCGAGCAGTACTTC.

The chain has TRBV2 and TRBJ1-4, with 9 bases fitting TRBD1. Germline V gene data show CDR1 as SNHLY and CDR2 as FYNNEI. J lost 1 base, V lost 4 bases, and 7 bases had no gene match. The CDR3 contains 17 residues. The CDR3 loop is CASSAGTGTLTNEKLFF. The CDR3 nucleotides are TGTGCCAGCAGTGCCGGGACAGGGACTTTAACTAATGAAAAACTGTTTTTT.

Worth noting for this clonotype: This CDR3 is missing its conserved last phenylalanine or tryptophan, likely due to a read error. The V call is TRBV11-2, the J call TRBJ2-5; D call uncertain. Per germline, CDR1 SGHAT and CDR2 FQNNGV. This CDR3 is 12 amino acids long. With 2 bases removed from V and 2 bases from J, the gap between germline ends came to 3 bases. The CDR3 is CASSLRQETQYI. CDR3 DNA: TGTGCCAGCAGCTTAAGACAAGAGACCCAGTACATC.

This clonotype ranks as medium-sized. The chain recombines TRBV20-1 with TRBJ2-7; 9 positions agree with TRBD2. The germline V gene has CDR1 DFQATT and CDR2 SNEGSKA (reference sequence). With 5 bases clipped from V and 4 bases from J, the junction kept 6 bases outside the gene matches. The CDR3 contains 13 residues. The CDR3 DNA reads TGCAGTGCTGTTAGCGGGAGTCTGTACGAGCAGTACTTC. Translation gives CSAVSGSLYEQYF.

The sample holds a few counts of this clonotype. The V call is TRBV6-2 or TRBV6-3, the J call TRBJ2-1; 10 nucleotides align to TRBD2. V gave up 7 bases and J gave up 6 bases; unmatched junction bases: 9. The V gene's germline CDR1 is MNHEY and CDR2 SVGEGT. The CDR3 has 15 residues. The CDR3 coding sequence is TGTGCCAGCATCAGGGAATCTAGCGGGAGCAATGAGCAGTTCTTC. This sequence encodes CASIRESSGSNEQFF.

This clonotype was seen once. V is TRBV6-6 and J is TRBJ2-7; 10 bases match TRBD2. The CDR3 is made up of 13 amino acids. Germline values: CDR1 MNHNY, CDR2 SVGAGI (reference sequence). The V gene end was trimmed by 7 bases and the J gene end by 4 bases; junction bases not matched to a gene: 4. CDR3 amino acids: CASTASGRYEQYF. CDR3 bases: TGTGCCAGCACTGCTAGCGGGAGATACGAGCAGTACTTC.

The chain recombines TRBV5-4 with TRBJ2-2; D gene ambiguous. The germline V and J ends were trimmed by 0 bases and 3 bases, with 3 bases remaining between them. The CDR3 is 13 amino acids. Germline V lookup: CDR1 SGHNT, CDR2 YYREEE (reference sequence). The chain's CDR3 is CASSLVDTGELFF. CDR3 nucleotide sequence: TGTGCCAGCAGCTTGGTAGACACCGGGGAGCTGTTTTTT. The full variable domain, completed using reference TRBV5-4 and TRBJ2-2, is ETGVTQSPTHLIKTRGQQVTLRCSSQSGHNTVSWYQQALGQGPQFIFQYYREEENGRGNFPPRFSGLQFPNYSSELNVNALELDDSALYLCASSLVDTGELFFGEGSRLTVL.

In its sample, this clonotype was seen many times. The V and J genes are TRBV19 and TRBJ2-3; D may be TRBD1 or TRBD2 (5 bases each). The CDR3 contains 15 residues. V was trimmed by 3 bases and J by 6 bases, leaving 16 bases between them. The germline V gene encodes CDR1 LNHDA and CDR2 SQIVND (reference sequence). The CDR3 loop reads CASSMLAGRGDTQYF. CDR3 DNA: TGTGCCAGTAGTATGTTAGCAGGGCGCGGGGATACGCAGTATTTT.

The chain carries TRBV12-3 or TRBV12-4 and TRBJ1-3, with TRBD1 matching 11 bases. J gave up 5 bases and V 6 bases, and 3 bases lay outside the gene matches. This CDR3 region has 14 residues. In DNA, the CDR3 is TGTGCCAGCAGGGGGACAGGGGGAAGAAACACCATATATTTT. It is translated as CASRGTGGRNTIYF.

The J gene is TRBJ1-6, the V gene TRBV7-2, with D possibly matching TRBD1 (6 bases). Deletions cut 3 bases from V and 2 bases from J, with 11 bases between. The CDR3 extends over 16 amino acids. CDR1 is SGHTA and CDR2 is FQGNSA in the germline V gene. The CDR3 loop reads CASSFSGAAYNSPLHF. The CDR3 DNA sequence: TGTGCCAGCAGCTTTTCGGGGGCCGCCTATAATTCACCCCTCCACTTT.

The rearrangement joins TRBV12-5 to TRBJ2-7; TRBD1 is a possible D gene (6 bases). The V gene lost 3 bases and the J gene lost 4 bases, with 10 bases spanning the gap. Per the germline V gene, CDR1 is LGHNT and CDR2 is FRNRAP. This CDR3 spans 13 amino acids. The CDR3 loop is CASGLGQQYEQYF. In DNA, the CDR3 is TGTGCTAGTGGTTTAGGACAGCAATACGAGCAGTACTTC.

The sample holds a few counts of this clonotype. V gene TRBV12-3 or TRBV12-4 combines with J gene TRBJ1-5, with unresolved D. The CDR3 runs 14 residues. The germline V and J ends were trimmed by 1 base and 6 bases, with 10 bases remaining between them. The CDR3 nucleotides are TGTGCCAGCAGTTTAGGGGCAAAGGGTCAGCCCCAGCATTTT. Its translation is CASSLGAKGQPQHF.

This clonotype was found many times. The chain combines TRBV5-5 with TRBJ2-7; 7 bases map to TRBD2. CDR3 size: 15 residues. Germline V lookup: CDR1 SGHKS, CDR2 YYEKEE (reference sequence). V dropped 2 bases and J dropped 1; count of bases not matched to a gene: 6. The chain's CDR3 is CASSFGGSRSYEQYF. CDR3 in DNA: TGTGCCAGCAGCTTTGGCGGGAGTCGTTCCTACGAGCAGTACTTC.

This chain uses TRBV10-2 with TRBJ2-7; TRBD2 aligns across 7 bases. Germline V gives CDR1 WSHSY, CDR2 SAAADI. J gave up 2 bases and V 0 bases, and 7 bases lay outside the gene matches. The CDR3 extends over 16 amino acids. CDR3 sequence: CASSESGASGPYEQYF. The CDR3 region has the DNA TGCGCCAGCAGTGAGTCAGGGGCTAGCGGACCCTACGAGCAGTACTTC.